This T cell receptor beta chain was recorded in a study of OX40 agonist ivuxolimab in advanced cancers. The overall study: Anti-PD-1, anti-PD-L1 or anti-CTLA-4 therapy given earlier was allowed, and roughly 38% had some.

The CDR3 is made up of 15 amino acids. V was cut by 0 bases and J by 4 bases, with 10 bases left in between. Germline V gene data show CDR1 as SNHLY and CDR2 as FYNNEI. TCRdb's table, derived via immunoSEQ multiplex PCR, lists solely in-frame clones and lacks some. Of 34,000 or so clones listed, over 80% are singletons. This clone was counted once. V gene TRBV2 combines with J gene TRBJ2-1; no reliable D call. This receptor was obtained from an adult with an advanced solid tumor such as melanoma, head and neck, liver or kidney cancer. The specimen comprised CD4+ or CD8+ T cells sorted from blood, sampled in a trial of the OX40 agonist ivuxolimab. CDR3 sequence: CASSEARDPYNEQFF. CDR3 DNA: TGTGCCAGCAGTGAAGCAAGGGATCCATACAATGAGCAGTTCTTC.